This is a list of T cell receptor beta chains from one sample in a study of early T cells in non-severe SARS-CoV-2 infection. MiXCR, applied by TCRdb to the 5' RACE reads, yields one record per CDR3 protein. The data show tens of thousands of distinct CDR3 sequences, about 12% seen once. The sequenced sample was whole blood. The receptors were gathered from an adult who was a healthcare worker with PCR-confirmed SARS-CoV-2 infection or an uninfected control (not recorded which). CDR3s include the opening cysteine and the closing phenylalanine or tryptophan. A D gene is named only where the DNA matches it firmly. Part of the rows lack a size; the others show once, few, many or a class for expanded clones.

j_call clone_size d_call v_call cdr3_nt cdr3_aa
TRBJ2-7 many TRBD2 TRBV5-1 TGCGCCAGCAGCGATTGGACTAGCGGGAGGTCCGAGCAGTACTTC CASSDWTSGRSEQYF
TRBJ2-1 many TRBD2 TRBV29-1 TGCAGCGTCCAGGGGGTAGCGGGAGGGAGCTCCTACAATGAGCAGTTCTTC CSVQGVAGGSSYNEQFF
TRBJ1-5 - TRBD1 TRBV7-9 TGTGCCAGCAGCGGGGACAGTCCCGGCAATCAGCCCCAGCATTTT CASSGDSPGNQPQHF
TRBJ1-2 few - TRBV27 TGTGCCAGCAGTTTATCTCTGATGGATGGCTACACCTTC CASSLSLMDGYTF
TRBJ2-7 many TRBD2 TRBV14 TGTGCCAGCAGCCAATTTAGCGGGAGGAAGAAAGGGTACGAGCAGTACTTC CASSQFSGRKKGYEQYF
TRBJ2-7 many TRBD1 TRBV29-1 TGCAGCGCCCTCGACAGGGGGCAGGCCTACGAGCAGTACTTC CSALDRGQAYEQYF
TRBJ1-1 many - TRBV10-3 TGTGCCATCAGTGACGGACGGGGGCAAGCTTTCTTT CAISDGRGQAFF
TRBJ2-7 - - TRBV5-6 TGTGCCAGCAGCTCGACGCCGGCGCTCGAGGAGCAGTACTTC CASSSTPALEEQYF
TRBJ2-6 many - TRBV3-1 TGTGCCAGCAGCCAAGGGGTAATCCCTAACGTCCTGACTTTC CASSQGVIPNVLTF
TRBJ2-2 many TRBD2 TRBV2 TGTGCCAGCACCCCCCCCGGGCTAGCGGGGGCAAACACCGGGGAGCTGTTTTTT CASTPPGLAGANTGELFF
TRBJ1-1 many - TRBV29-1 TGCAGCACCATAAGACAGAACACTGAAGCTTTCTTT CSTIRQNTEAFF
TRBJ2-3 many - TRBV4-1 TGCGCCAGCAGCCAAGAGGGGGGGCGGACAGATACGCAGTATTTT CASSQEGGRTDTQYF
TRBJ2-7 many TRBD1 TRBV5-1 TGCGCCAGCAGCTCCGGACAGGGGGTTTCGGACGAGCAGTACTTC CASSSGQGVSDEQYF
TRBJ1-2 - - TRBV12-3/TRBV12-4 TGTGCCAGCAGCCTTGGAGGGGCCGGGTATGGCTACACCTTC CASSLGGAGYGYTF
TRBJ2-7 few - TRBV6-4 TGTGCCAGCAGCCCCTCGCTTTCATCCGAGCAGTACTTC CASSPSLSSEQYF
TRBJ1-2 - - TRBV30 TGTGCCTGGAGTCTGGACCAACCCTATGGCTACACCTTC CAWSLDQPYGYTF
TRBJ2-2 many - TRBV12-3/TRBV12-4 TGTGCCAGCAGGCGGACCGCGAAGGACGCCGGGGAGCTGTTTTTT CASRRTAKDAGELFF
TRBJ1-1 - - TRBV6-1 TGTGCCAGCAGAGGGGGGGCCGGAGCTTTCTTT CASRGGAGAFF
TRBJ2-7 - - TRBV6-5 TGTGCCAGCAGTTACGGGCAGTGGTACGAGCAGTACTTC CASSYGQWYEQYF
TRBJ2-2 once - TRBV5-1 TGCGCCAGCAGCTTGTCCAGTGAGTACGGGGAGCTGTTTTTT CASSLSSEYGELFF
TRBJ1-2 - - TRBV2 TGTGCCAGCAGTAGAAGGGCGACGGGCTATGGCTACACCTTC CASSRRATGYGYTF
TRBJ2-5 few - TRBV7-3 TGTGCCAGCAGCGAGATCGGGAGTGGGACCCAGTACTTC CASSEIGSGTQYF
TRBJ2-3 many - TRBV6-6 TGTGCCACCTCGAACACAGATACGCAGTATTTT CATSNTDTQYF
TRBJ2-2 - - TRBV29-1 TGCAGCGTTGGATCGGAGCTTAACACCGGGGAGCTGTTTTTT CSVGSELNTGELFF
TRBJ2-5 many - TRBV7-2 TGTGCCAGCAGTCCACCCCCAAAAGAGACCCAGTACTTC CASSPPPKETQYF
TRBJ1-3 once - TRBV27 TGTGCCAGCAGTTTATTTGCCCCCCGACAGCGGAATACTGGAAACACCATATATTTT CASSLFAPRQRNTGNTIYF
TRBJ2-4 - - TRBV30 TGTGCCTGGAGTGTGTTAAGGGGCCCCGACCTAAAGTACTTC CAWSVLRGPDLKYF
TRBJ1-1 few - TRBV7-9 TGTGCCAGCAGTTCCCAGGGGAACACTGAAGCTTTCTTT CASSSQGNTEAFF
TRBJ2-3 few - TRBV29-1 TGCAGCGTTGGTTTTAGCGGCTTCACAGATACGCAGTATTTT CSVGFSGFTDTQYF
TRBJ2-1 many - TRBV7-3 TGTGCCAGCAGCTTACGGGCGGGGACCTACAATGAGCAGTTCTTC CASSLRAGTYNEQFF
TRBJ2-1 many - TRBV25-1 TGTGCCAGCAGCCCGGCGGGTAGACGGAGTGAGCAGTTCTTC CASSPAGRRSEQFF
TRBJ1-5 - - TRBV7-9 TGTGCCAGCAGCTCCGACTGGGCAGGTAATCAGCCCCAGCATTTT CASSSDWAGNQPQHF
TRBJ2-3 many TRBD1 TRBV18 TGTGCCAGCTCTATTGCCTGGACAGGTCACACAGATACGCAGTATTTT CASSIAWTGHTDTQYF
TRBJ1-4 - - TRBV9 TGTGCCAGCAGCGTACAGCCTAATGAAAAACTGTTTTTT CASSVQPNEKLFF
TRBJ1-2 many - TRBV29-1 TGCAGCGTTGCGGGGGACCTTTTTCCTAACTATGGCTACACCTTC CSVAGDLFPNYGYTF
TRBJ2-2 - TRBD2 TRBV3-1 TGTGCCAGCAGCCAAGATCCGGCGGGGGGGCCGACCGGGGAGCTGTTTTTT CASSQDPAGGPTGELFF
TRBJ1-1 few TRBD1 TRBV12-3/TRBV12-4 TGTGCCAGCAGTCCCGGGACAGGGTGGAACACTGAAGCTTTCTTT CASSPGTGWNTEAFF
TRBJ2-2 few - TRBV18 TGTGCCAGCGCAGGGGACCTCACCGGGGAGCTGTTTTTT CASAGDLTGELFF
TRBJ2-5 - - TRBV7-2 TGTGCCAGCAGCTGGGGACAACAAGAGACCCAGTACTTC CASSWGQQETQYF
TRBJ1-3 many TRBD1 TRBV6-5 TGTGCCAGCAGTTTTACAGGGGGCTCTGGAAATACCATATATTTT CASSFTGGSGNTIYF
TRBJ2-2 - - TRBV6-1 TGTGCCAGCAGTGAATCCGGGATACGCGGGGAGCTGTTTTTT CASSESGIRGELFF
TRBJ1-3 many TRBD1 TRBV6-6 TGTGCCAGCAGTTATTGGGACAGAAAAGGAAACACCATATATTTT CASSYWDRKGNTIYF
TRBJ1-1 few - TRBV6-6 TGTGCCAGCAGTCTTTTTAACACTGAAGCTTTCTTT CASSLFNTEAFF
TRBJ2-1 - - TRBV6-2/TRBV6-3 TGTGCCAGCACCAACCCCGGACTGCTCAATGAGCAGTTCTTC CASTNPGLLNEQFF
TRBJ2-1 - TRBD2 TRBV20-1 TGCAGTGCTAGATCCCCCGGGGGGGCTTACAATGAGCAGTTCTTC CSARSPGGAYNEQFF
TRBJ2-3 many TRBD2 TRBV3-1 TGTGCCAGCAGCCCCCCGGCTAGCGGGGGCATAGATACGCAGTATTTT CASSPPASGGIDTQYF
TRBJ1-2 - - TRBV9 TGTGCCAGCAGCGTCGGAATCTATGGCTACACCTTC CASSVGIYGYTF
TRBJ2-1 - TRBD1 TRBV12-3/TRBV12-4 TGTGCCAGCAGCCCGACAGGGGATGAGCAGTTCTTC CASSPTGDEQFF
TRBJ2-1 many TRBD1 TRBV20-1 TGCAGTGCTAGGCAGGGGGACAGGGTTTGGTCCTACAATGAGCAGTTCTTC CSARQGDRVWSYNEQFF
TRBJ1-5 - - TRBV30 TGTGCCTGGGGGTGGGGTAGCAATCAGCCCCAGCATTTT CAWGWGSNQPQHF
TRBJ1-1 - - TRBV15 TGTGCCACCAGCTACCGGCGGGACGGGGGCACTGAAGCTTTCTTT CATSYRRDGGTEAFF
TRBJ2-7 - - TRBV6-1 TGTGCCAGCAGTGAAGGAAATTTAATAGCGCCTACCGAGCAGTACTTC CASSEGNLIAPTEQYF
TRBJ2-7 few - TRBV6-5 TGTGCCAGCAGTTACCGCCCAGCCTCCTACGAGCAGTACTTC CASSYRPASYEQYF
TRBJ1-5 few TRBD1 TRBV4-1 TGCGCCAGCAGGGGGACAGGGTTTAATCAGCCCCAGCATTTT CASRGTGFNQPQHF
TRBJ1-3 few - TRBV5-8 TGTGCCAGCAGCTTGAGCGGCAGTAGCTCTGGAAACACCATATATTTT CASSLSGSSSGNTIYF
TRBJ2-7 many - TRBV2 TGTGCCAGCGGGTCCAACCCGGGCGGGGAGCAGTACTTC CASGSNPGGEQYF
TRBJ2-1 - - TRBV12-3/TRBV12-4 TGTGCCAGCAGTTTAGGACCACAGTTCTCCTACAATGAGCAGTTCTTC CASSLGPQFSYNEQFF
TRBJ2-5 many - TRBV7-2 TGTGCCAGCAGCTTTAAAGAGACCCAGTACTTC CASSFKETQYF